Presented here are 22 T cell receptor beta chains from one specimen sequenced in a study of vaccination effects on CD4 cells after COVID-19. Data came from immunoSEQ multiplex PCR; TCRdb stores just in-frame clones and leaves some out. The table lists roughly 53,000 clones, roughly 79% of them singletons, with approximately 6% in the top ten. For these receptors, no antigen is known. Antigen-specific CD4+ T cells were expanded (with viral peptide pools) by the ViraFEST assay ahead of sequencing. Upon completion of around ten days in culture, CD4+ T cells were isolated. Nucleocapsid antibody tests were negative, and the vaccine recipients had no prior SARS-CoV-2 infection. The sample here was CD4+ T cells from PBMCs cultured with HCoV-OC43 spike peptides, taken before COVID-19 vaccination. Subset meaning: HCoV-OC43 spike overlapping peptide pool stimulation. The origin of the receptors is a human donor who received a COVID-19 vaccine.

Within the sample, this clone is medium-sized (0.01 to 0.1%). V gene TRBV5-4 combines with J gene TRBJ2-5; D not certain. CDR1 SGHNT and CDR2 YYREEE come from the germline V gene (reference sequence). Trimming left V 2 bases short and J 4 bases short, with 12 bases between. The CDR3 has 14 amino acids. The CDR3, as DNA: TGTGCCAGCAGCTTTATGGGCCAGACAGAGACCCAGTACTTC. It codes for CASSFMGQTETQYF. The full variable domain, completed using reference TRBV5-4 and TRBJ2-5, is ETGVTQSPTHLIKTRGQQVTLRCSSQSGHNTVSWYQQALGQGPQFIFQYYREEENGRGNFPPRFSGLQFPNYSSELNVNALELDDSALYLCASSFMGQTETQYFGPGTRLLVL.

The V and J genes are TRBV7-2 and TRBJ1-1; D is possibly TRBD1 (5 bases). V was shortened by 5 bases and J by 4 bases, with 17 bases between the two germline ends. There are 15 residues in the CDR3. Germline V lookup: CDR1 SGHTA, CDR2 FQGNSA. CDR3 amino acids: CASSITSPRGTEAFF. The CDR3 DNA is TGTGCCAGCAGCATTACATCCCCAAGGGGCACTGAAGCTTTCTTT.

The chain carries TRBV5-1 and TRBJ2-2; TRBD1 aligns across 9 bases. Germline CDR1 and CDR2: SGHRS and YFSETQ. Trimming at V came to 3 bases and at J to 4 bases, leaving 1 base not matched to a gene. The length of the CDR3 is 14 residues. The CDR3 loop reads CASSSGQGTGELFF. The CDR3 DNA follows: TGCGCCAGCAGCTCGGGACAGGGCACCGGGGAGCTGTTTTTT.

V gene TRBV12-5 combines with J gene TRBJ1-1; no firm D call. With 7 bases removed from V and 0 bases from J, the gap between germline ends came to 12 bases. Germline V gives CDR1 LGHNT, CDR2 FRNRAP. This CDR3 region has 14 residues. Written as DNA, the CDR3 is TGTGCTAGTGCGGTAGGTTGGGTGAACACTGAAGCTTTCTTT. Amino acids: CASAVGWVNTEAFF.

The V gene is TRBV4-3, the J gene TRBJ2-1; 11 positions match TRBD2. The CDR3 runs to 17 residues. With 4 bases clipped from V and 0 bases from J, the junction kept 5 bases outside the gene matches. The germline V gene has CDR1 LGHNA and CDR2 YSLEER. CDR3 region: CASSPTLAGVSYNEQFF. In nucleotides, the CDR3 is TGCGCCAGCAGCCCAACACTAGCGGGGGTCTCCTACAATGAGCAGTTCTTC.

The chain carries TRBV6-5 and TRBJ2-2; D gene unclear. Germline V gene sequence: CDR1 MNHEY, CDR2 SVGAGI. Trimming cost V 6 bases and J 6 bases, with 5 bases left between them. There are 11 residues in the CDR3. CDR3 residues: CASRLAGELFF. The DNA for the CDR3 is TGTGCCAGCAGATTGGCCGGGGAGCTGTTTTTT.

The J gene is TRBJ2-3, the V gene TRBV5-1; D unclear. This CDR3 region has 14 residues. The germline gives CDR1 SGHRS, CDR2 YFSETQ. The V and J ends lost 4 bases and 4 bases respectively, with 13 bases between them. As DNA, the CDR3 is TGCGCCAGCAGCAGGACGGTTGGGGCAGATACGCAGTATTTT. It codes for CASSRTVGADTQYF.

In its sample, this clone ranks as medium-sized. The chain employs TRBV2 and TRBJ1-4, with a tentative D call TRBD1 (6 bases). The CDR3 contains 15 residues. Trimming left V 6 bases short and J 5 bases short, with 16 bases between. The germline V gene encodes CDR1 SNHLY and CDR2 FYNNEI. This CDR3 is CASRFRQGRNEKLFF. The CDR3 region has the DNA TGTGCCAGCAGATTTCGGCAGGGGCGGAATGAAAAACTGTTTTTT.

This clone appeared a few times. V usage is TRBV28 and J usage is TRBJ1-2; D uncertain. The V end lost 6 bases, the J end lost 3 bases, and 11 bases lay between the germline ends. From germline, CDR1 is MDHEN and CDR2 SYDVKM. This CDR3 is built from 13 residues. The CDR3 is CASSKQTDYGYTF. In DNA form, the CDR3 reads TGTGCCAGCAGCAAGCAGACGGACTATGGCTACACCTTC.

The chain combines TRBV2 with TRBJ2-3; the match to TRBD2 covers 7 bases. CDR3 length equals 15 residues. CDR1 and CDR2 (germline): SNHLY, FYNNEI. The ends lost 5 bases at V and 0 bases at J; junction bases unmatched: 5. The CDR3 region has the DNA TGTGCCAGCAGTCGGTATAGCGGGAGCACAGATACGCAGTATTTT. It yields the protein CASSRYSGSTDTQYF. Full variable domain (outside the CDR3, taken from reference TRBV2 and TRBJ2-3): EPEVTQTPSHQVTQMGQEVILRCVPISNHLYFYWYRQILGQKVEFLVSFYNNEISEKSEIFDDQFSVERPDGSNFTLKIRSTKLEDSAMYFCASSRYSGSTDTQYFGPGTRLTVL.

The V gene is TRBV23-1, the J gene TRBJ1-2; D ambiguous. TRBV23-1 is known as an ORF, though its function is uncertain. V shed 2 bases and J shed 3 bases, with 1 base lying between them. The CDR3 contains 11 residues. For the CDR3, the DNA is TGCGCCAGCAGTCAACACTATGGCTACACCTTC. Translated, it gives CASSQHYGYTF.

The genes are TRBV7-6 and TRBJ1-1; D unclear. The length of the CDR3 is 13 residues. Between the trimmed V and J ends, which lost 1 base and 1 base, there was a span of 4 bases. Germline CDR1 is SGHVS and CDR2 is FNYEAQ. The CDR3 region has the DNA TGTGCCAGCAGCTTAGGAAGGAACACTGAAGCTTTCTTT. This translates into CASSLGRNTEAFF.

The chain has TRBV6-1 and TRBJ2-3, with TRBD2 matching over 13 bases. The CDR3 covers 19 residues. Trimming removed 4 bases from V and 3 bases from J; junction bases left unmatched: 13. Germline V gene sequence: CDR1 MNHNS, CDR2 SASEGT. The CDR3 here is CASSGRTGTSGVRTDTQYF. As DNA, the CDR3 is TGTGCCAGCAGTGGCCGGACCGGGACTAGCGGGGTACGAACAGATACGCAGTATTTT.

CDR3 residues: CASSDSSFGGDLTEAFF. DNA for the CDR3: TGTGCCAGCAGTGACTCCAGCTTTGGGGGGGATCTAACTGAAGCTTTCTTT. This chain links TRBV2 with TRBJ1-1; a weak D match, TRBD1 (5 bases). This CDR3 is 17 amino acids long. V dropped 3 bases and J dropped 5 bases, with 22 bases sitting between them. The V gene's germline CDR1 is SNHLY and CDR2 FYNNEI.

The rearrangement uses TRBV6-5 and TRBJ2-7; 9 nucleotides agree with TRBD1. Germline V gene lookup returns CDR1 MNHEY and CDR2 SVGAGI. The CDR3 is 15 amino acids. Trimming at V came to 5 bases and at J to 0 bases, leaving 5 bases not matched to a gene. CDR3 region: CASSRTGDSSYEQYV. The CDR3 bases are TGTGCCAGCAGTAGGACAGGGGACAGCTCCTACGAGCAGTACGTC.

The chain employs TRBV6-6 and TRBJ2-1; D may be TRBD1 (6 bases). V lost 6 bases and J 7 bases, leaving 25 bases between the germline ends. This CDR3 region has 17 residues. Germline V gives CDR1 MNHNY, CDR2 SVGAGI (reference sequence). Written as DNA, the CDR3 is TGTGCCAGCAGCCGAATAAGAACCGGGACACAGTTAAATGAGCAGTTCTTC. It specifies CASSRIRTGTQLNEQFF.

The chain joins TRBV10-2 to TRBJ2-3, with D unclear. The CDR3 is made up of 12 amino acids. CDR1 is WSHSY, CDR2 SAAADI, per germline. Trimming removed 6 bases at V and 7 bases at J, with 11 bases between. The chain's CDR3 is CASSLIFNTQYF. For the CDR3, the DNA is TGCGCCAGCAGCCTGATTTTTAATACGCAGTATTTT.

The V call is TRBV4-1, the J call TRBJ1-1; D is unclear. V lost 3 bases to trimming and J lost 1 base, with 9 bases between them. Germline V gene lookup returns CDR1 MGHRA and CDR2 YSYEKL. CDR3 length: 14 amino acids. CDR3 DNA: TGCGCCAGCAGCCAGGCTTCAGCGAACACTGAAGCTTTCTTT. Protein sequence: CASSQASANTEAFF.

V usage is TRBV18 and J usage is TRBJ2-3, with TRBD2 identical over 14 bases. There are 17 residues in the CDR3. From germline, CDR1 is KGHSH and CDR2 LQKENI. The V gene end was trimmed by 3 bases and the J gene end by 2 bases; junction bases not matched to a gene: 4. The CDR3 spells CASSPRLAGGNTDTQYF. DNA for the CDR3: TGTGCCAGCTCACCGAGACTAGCGGGGGGGAACACAGATACGCAGTATTTT.

This chain joins TRBV29-1 and TRBJ1-2, with 9 bases lining up with TRBD1. CDR1 is SQVTM and CDR2 is ANQGSEA in the germline V gene. V gave up 3 bases and J gave up 6 bases; unmatched junction bases: 5. The CDR3 is made up of 13 amino acids. The CDR3, as DNA: TGCAGCGTTGAGCGCGGACAGGGGAATGGCTACACCTTC. As protein: CSVERGQGNGYTF.

V usage is TRBV24-1 and J usage is TRBJ2-3, with D perhaps matching TRBD1 (5 bases). V was shortened by 5 bases and J by 2 bases, with 13 bases between the two germline ends. The CDR3 is 15 amino acids. CDR1 and CDR2 (germline): KGHDR, SFDVKD. The CDR3 protein is CATSVGSGHTDTQYF. In DNA form, the CDR3 reads TGTGCCACCAGTGTAGGGTCTGGACACACAGATACGCAGTATTTT.

V gene TRBV24-1 combines with J gene TRBJ2-1, with 7 bases identical to TRBD1. This CDR3 region has 16 residues. V lost 3 bases and J lost 8; bases outside the gene matches: 12. The germline V gene encodes CDR1 KGHDR and CDR2 SFDVKD. The CDR3 DNA reads TGTGCCACCAGTGATCGGACCCGACAGGGAAGGGATGAGCAGTTCTTC. Translated, it gives CATSDRTRQGRDEQFF.